These T cell receptor beta chains were read from a single sample in a study of blood T cell repertoires in COVID-19. Assay used: immunoSEQ multiplex PCR; TCRdb lists only in-frame clones, some missing. The sample consists of under 300,000 clones, about 90% of them appearing once. Specimen: PBMCs or T cells enriched from blood (not recorded which). The receptors were gathered from a woman aged 18 to 35 who had recovered from COVID-19. The CDR3 runs from the conserved cysteine through the conserved F or W. The D gene is left open where the match is weak. Size is omitted from some rows. Given values are once, few, many or a class for expanded clones.

size: .; J: TRBJ1-1; V: TRBV7-2; D: .; CDR3: CASSLGRGALVTEAFF; DNA: TGTGCCAGCAGCTTAGGTCGGGGAGCCCTGGTCACTGAAGCTTTCTTT
size: once; J: TRBJ2-7; V: TRBV14; D: .; CDR3: CASSFSREQYF; DNA: TGTGCCAGCAGCTTCAGTCGCGAGCAGTACTTC
size: once; J: TRBJ2-3; V: TRBV4-1; D: TRBD1; CDR3: CASSRGTGKTDTQYF; DNA: TGCGCCAGCAGCCGAGGGACAGGGAAAACAGATACGCAGTATTTT
size: .; J: TRBJ1-1; V: TRBV7-9; D: .; CDR3: CASSLRGAVLNTEAFF; DNA: TGTGCCAGCAGCTTACGGGGGGCGGTTTTAAACACTGAAGCTTTCTTT
size: .; J: TRBJ2-5; V: TRBV2; D: .; CDR3: CASSEGIVAVQETQYF; DNA: TGTGCCAGCAGTGAAGGGATTGTAGCGGTCCAAGAGACCCAGTACTTC
size: once; J: TRBJ2-7; V: TRBV20-1; D: .; CDR3: CSASPQTYEQYF; DNA: TGCAGTGCTAGTCCCCAAACCTACGAGCAGTACTTC
size: .; J: TRBJ2-6; V: TRBV27; D: .; CDR3: CASSQFSGANVLTF; DNA: TGTGCCAGCAGTCAGTTCTCTGGGGCCAACGTCCTGACTTTC
size: .; J: TRBJ2-2; V: TRBV19; D: .; CDR3: CASDGLAGELFF; DNA: TGTGCCAGTGATGGACTTGCCGGGGAGCTGTTTTTT
size: .; J: TRBJ1-2; V: TRBV9; D: .; CDR3: CASSPMRYSANYGYTF; DNA: TGTGCCAGCAGCCCTATGCGATACTCGGCTAACTATGGCTACACCTTC
size: .; J: TRBJ1-5; V: TRBV5-4; D: .; CDR3: CASSPDIGNQPQHF; DNA: TGTGCCAGCAGCCCGGACATTGGCAATCAGCCCCAGCATTTT
size: .; J: TRBJ1-2; V: TRBV12-5; D: .; CDR3: CASGLGRGINYGYTF; DNA: TGTGCTAGTGGTTTGGGCAGGGGTATTAACTATGGCTACACCTTC
size: .; J: TRBJ1-5; V: TRBV9; D: .; CDR3: CASSAEGEQDQGHLRGQPQHF; DNA: TGTGCCAGCAGCGCAGAGGGGGAGCAGGACCAGGGCCATCTCCGTGGTCAGCCCCAGCATTTT
size: .; J: TRBJ2-7; V: TRBV6-2/TRBV6-3; D: .; CDR3: CASSYHSGEQYF; DNA: TGTGCCAGCAGTTACCACTCCGGGGAGCAGTACTTC
size: .; J: TRBJ1-2; V: TRBV7-3; D: TRBD1; CDR3: CASSPTGGPGGYTF; DNA: TGTGCCAGCAGCCCAACAGGGGGACCGGGGGGCTACACCTTC
size: .; J: TRBJ2-3; V: TRBV10-3; D: TRBD2; CDR3: CAIRSPEGRGGPDTQYF; DNA: TGTGCCATCAGATCCCCCGAAGGGCGGGGGGGCCCAGATACGCAGTATTTT
size: .; J: TRBJ1-2; V: TRBV9; D: .; CDR3: CASSRRQGYTF; DNA: TGTGCCAGCAGCCGACGACAGGGCTACACCTTC
size: .; J: TRBJ1-3; V: TRBV7-9; D: TRBD1; CDR3: CASSMTGTGLDTIYF; DNA: TGTGCCAGCAGCATGACCGGGACAGGGCTGGACACCATATATTTT
size: .; J: TRBJ2-3; V: TRBV7-2; D: TRBD2; CDR3: CASSNRLAGGPDTQYF; DNA: TGTGCCAGCAGCAACAGACTAGCGGGGGGGCCAGATACGCAGTATTTT
size: .; J: TRBJ1-4; V: TRBV19; D: .; CDR3: CASSMDGRGGPVFF; DNA: TGTGCCAGTAGTATGGACGGCAGGGGCGGCCCCGTGTTTTTT
size: .; J: TRBJ1-2; V: TRBV28; D: .; CDR3: CASHNRDGYTF; DNA: TGTGCCAGCCATAATCGGGATGGCTACACCTTC
size: .; J: TRBJ2-3; V: TRBV7-2; D: TRBD2; CDR3: CASTSSGGATDTQYF; DNA: TGTGCCAGCACCTCAAGCGGGGGGGCCACAGATACGCAGTATTTT
size: .; J: TRBJ1-2; V: TRBV2; D: TRBD1; CDR3: CASSANTDRAGYTF; DNA: TGTGCCAGCAGTGCCAACACGGACAGGGCTGGCTACACCTTC
size: .; J: TRBJ2-2; V: TRBV5-1; D: TRBD1; CDR3: CASSFDRATGELFF; DNA: TGCGCCAGCAGCTTTGACAGGGCTACCGGGGAGCTGTTTTTT
size: many; J: TRBJ2-7; V: TRBV2; D: .; CDR3: CASLGTIYEQYF; DNA: TGTGCCAGCCTAGGCACAATCTACGAGCAGTACTTC
size: .; J: TRBJ2-1; V: TRBV4-1; D: .; CDR3: CASSPNIRDEQFF; DNA: TGCGCCAGCAGCCCAAATATTCGGGATGAGCAGTTCTTC
size: once; J: TRBJ2-1; V: TRBV24-1; D: TRBD2; CDR3: CATSDGGRREASGRYEQFF; DNA: TGTGCCACCAGTGATGGCGGCCGCCGAGAGGCTAGCGGGAGGTATGAGCAGTTCTTC
size: few; J: TRBJ2-7; V: TRBV5-4; D: TRBD2; CDR3: CASSLRLAGAYEQYF; DNA: TGTGCCAGCAGCCTACGACTAGCGGGGGCCTACGAGCAGTACTTC